Listed here is a single TCR beta chain. The protocol was immunoSEQ multiplex PCR, while the TCRdb copy is restricted to in-frame clones and leaves out a portion. This sample has 270,000 or so clones; roughly 84% occur once, and the top ten carry more than 1.2%. This entry is derived from a study of blood T cell repertoires in COVID-19. The V and J ends lost 4 bases and 10 bases respectively, with 13 bases between them. The V gene's germline CDR1 is SNHLY and CDR2 FYNNEI. This CDR3 is built from 12 residues. V gene TRBV2 combines with J gene TRBJ1-2; D remains unclear. This sequence originates from a human donor with COVID-19, enrolled during active disease. The donor label of this sample is uncertain. Sample: peripheral blood. The CDR3 reads CASSVEEGDYTF. In nucleotides, the CDR3 is TGTGCCAGCAGTGTGGAGGAGGGCGACTACACCTTC.